This T cell receptor (beta chain) was identified in a study of blood T cell repertoires in COVID-19. Whole-study context: COVID-19 samples collected from the United States, Italy and Spain covered acute and convalescent phases. The cDNA or gDNA used as material had been derived from T cells, B-cell-depleted T cells, or PBMCs.

A Seattle source enrolled patients during active infection and followed them longitudinally. V gave up 3 bases and J gave up 4 bases; unmatched junction bases: 6. Germline CDR1 and CDR2: MNHNS and SASEGT. This CDR3 region has 15 residues. Assay: immunoSEQ multiplex PCR; the TCRdb copy retains only in-frame clones and omits some. In the table there are around 180,000 clones, approximately 85% of which are singletons. The sample consisted of peripheral blood. J is TRBJ1-2 and V is TRBV6-1; 9 positions agree with TRBD1. This sequence was found in a man at least 80 years old with COVID-19, enrolled during active disease. The CDR3 sequence is CASSEAPTGGYGYTF. The CDR3 nucleotides are TGTGCCAGCAGTGAGGCCCCGACAGGGGGCTATGGCTACACCTTC.